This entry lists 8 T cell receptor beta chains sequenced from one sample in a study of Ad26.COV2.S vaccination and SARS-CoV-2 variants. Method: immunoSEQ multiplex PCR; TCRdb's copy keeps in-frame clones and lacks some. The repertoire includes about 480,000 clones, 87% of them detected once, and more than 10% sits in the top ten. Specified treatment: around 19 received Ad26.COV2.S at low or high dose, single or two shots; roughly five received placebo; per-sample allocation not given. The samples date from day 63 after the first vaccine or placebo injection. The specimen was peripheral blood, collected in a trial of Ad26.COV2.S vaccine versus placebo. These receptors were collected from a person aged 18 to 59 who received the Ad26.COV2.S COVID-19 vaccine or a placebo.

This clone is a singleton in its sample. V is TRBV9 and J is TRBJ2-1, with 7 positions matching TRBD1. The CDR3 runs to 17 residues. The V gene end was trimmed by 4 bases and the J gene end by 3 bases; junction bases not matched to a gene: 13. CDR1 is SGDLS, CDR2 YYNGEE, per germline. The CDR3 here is CASSLTTQGSVYNEQFF. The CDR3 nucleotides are TGTGCCAGCAGCCTAACTACACAGGGGAGCGTCTACAATGAGCAGTTCTTC.

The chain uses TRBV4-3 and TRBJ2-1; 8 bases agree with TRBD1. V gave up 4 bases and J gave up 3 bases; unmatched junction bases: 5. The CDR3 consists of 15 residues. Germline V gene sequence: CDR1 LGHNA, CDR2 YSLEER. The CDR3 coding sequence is TGCGCCAGCAGCCCAGGACAGGGTTTCTACAATGAGCAGTTCTTC. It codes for CASSPGQGFYNEQFF.

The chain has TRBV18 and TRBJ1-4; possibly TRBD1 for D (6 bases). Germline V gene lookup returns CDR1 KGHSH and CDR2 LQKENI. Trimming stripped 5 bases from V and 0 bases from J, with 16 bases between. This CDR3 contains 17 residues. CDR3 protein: CASSIGTPQATNEKLFF. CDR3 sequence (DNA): TGTGCCAGCTCAATTGGGACACCCCAAGCAACTAATGAAAAACTGTTTTTT.

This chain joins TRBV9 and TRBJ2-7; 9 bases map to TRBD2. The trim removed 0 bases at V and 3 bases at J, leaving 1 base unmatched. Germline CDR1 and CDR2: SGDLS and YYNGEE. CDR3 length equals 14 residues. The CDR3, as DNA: TGTGCCAGCAGCGTAGGACTAGCGGACTACGAGCAGTACTTC. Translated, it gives CASSVGLADYEQYF.

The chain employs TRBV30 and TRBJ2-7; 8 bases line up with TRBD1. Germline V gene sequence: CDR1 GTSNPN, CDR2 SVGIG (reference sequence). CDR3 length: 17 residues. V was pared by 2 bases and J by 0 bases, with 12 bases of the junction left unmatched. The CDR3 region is CAWSSPTGTGYSYEQYF. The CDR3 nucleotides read TGTGCCTGGAGTTCACCGACAGGGACAGGCTACTCCTACGAGCAGTACTTC.

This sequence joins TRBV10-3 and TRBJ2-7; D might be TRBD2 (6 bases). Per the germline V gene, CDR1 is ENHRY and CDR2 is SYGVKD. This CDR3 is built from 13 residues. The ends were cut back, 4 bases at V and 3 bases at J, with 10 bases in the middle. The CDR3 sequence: CAISASAGYEQYF. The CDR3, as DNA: TGTGCCATCAGTGCTAGCGCCGGCTACGAGCAGTACTTC.

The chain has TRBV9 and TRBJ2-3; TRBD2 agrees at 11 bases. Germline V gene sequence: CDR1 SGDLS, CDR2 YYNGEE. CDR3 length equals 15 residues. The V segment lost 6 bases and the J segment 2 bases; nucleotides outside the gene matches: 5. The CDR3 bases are TGTGCCAGCACCCCGACTAGCGGGACCACAGATACGCAGTATTTT. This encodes CASTPTSGTTDTQYF. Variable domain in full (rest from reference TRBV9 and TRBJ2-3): DSGVTQTPKHLITATGQRVTLRCSPRSGDLSVYWYQQSLDQGLQFLIQYYNGEERAKGNILERFSAQQFPDLHSELNLSSLELGDSALYFCASTPTSGTTDTQYFGPGTRLTVL.

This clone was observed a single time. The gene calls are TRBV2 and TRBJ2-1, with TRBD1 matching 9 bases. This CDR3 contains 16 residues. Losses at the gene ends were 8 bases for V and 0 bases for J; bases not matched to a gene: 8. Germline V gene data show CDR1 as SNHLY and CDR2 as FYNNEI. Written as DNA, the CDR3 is TGTGCCAGCTTCGACAGGGGGGGTTTCTCCTACAATGAGCAGTTCTTC. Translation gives CASFDRGGFSYNEQFF.